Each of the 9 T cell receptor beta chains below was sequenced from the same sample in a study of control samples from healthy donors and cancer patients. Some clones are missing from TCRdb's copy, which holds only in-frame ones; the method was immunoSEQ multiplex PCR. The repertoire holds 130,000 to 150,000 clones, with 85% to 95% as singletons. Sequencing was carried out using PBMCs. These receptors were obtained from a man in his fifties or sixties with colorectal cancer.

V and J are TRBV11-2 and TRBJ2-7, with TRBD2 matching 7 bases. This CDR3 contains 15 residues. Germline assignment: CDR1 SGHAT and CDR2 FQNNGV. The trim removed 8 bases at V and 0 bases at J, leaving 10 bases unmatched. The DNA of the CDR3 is TGTGCCAGCTCAAAAACCGGGGGGACCTCCTACGAGCAGTACTTC. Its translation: CASSKTGGTSYEQYF.

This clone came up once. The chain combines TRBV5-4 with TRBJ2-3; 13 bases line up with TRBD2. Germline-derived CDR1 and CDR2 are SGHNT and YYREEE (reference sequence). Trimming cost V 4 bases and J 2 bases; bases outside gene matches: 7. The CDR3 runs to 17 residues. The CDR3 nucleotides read TGTGCCAGCAGCAGGGGACTAGCGGGGCTATTCACAGATACGCAGTATTTT. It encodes CASSRGLAGLFTDTQYF.

The CDR3 DNA reads TGTGCCAGCAGTTCCTGGGCCGTAGACGGCACAGATACGCAGTATTTT. Translating it yields CASSSWAVDGTDTQYF. V and J are TRBV6-5 and TRBJ2-3; D ambiguous. The CDR3 spans 16 residues. The germline gives CDR1 MNHEY, CDR2 SVGAGI. V lost 4 bases and J 1 base, leaving 15 bases between the germline ends.

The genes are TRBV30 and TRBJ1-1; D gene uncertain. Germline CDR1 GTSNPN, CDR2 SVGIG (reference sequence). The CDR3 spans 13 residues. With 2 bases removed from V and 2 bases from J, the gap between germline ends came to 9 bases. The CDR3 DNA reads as TGTGCCTGGAGTAACGACCCTAACACTGAAGCTTTCTTT. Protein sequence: CAWSNDPNTEAFF.

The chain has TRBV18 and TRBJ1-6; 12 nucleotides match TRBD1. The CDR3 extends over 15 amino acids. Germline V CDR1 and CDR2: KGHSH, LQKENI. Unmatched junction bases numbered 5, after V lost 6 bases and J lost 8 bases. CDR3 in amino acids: CASSDGTGGHSPLHF. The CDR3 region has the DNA TGTGCCAGCTCGGACGGGACAGGGGGCCATTCACCCCTCCACTTT.

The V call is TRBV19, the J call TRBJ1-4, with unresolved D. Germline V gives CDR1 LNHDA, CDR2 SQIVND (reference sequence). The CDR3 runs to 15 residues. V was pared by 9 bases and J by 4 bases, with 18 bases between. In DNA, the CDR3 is TGTGCCAGCTCACCGGAGGGTGTCCGTAATGAAAAACTGTTTTTT. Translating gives CASSPEGVRNEKLFF.

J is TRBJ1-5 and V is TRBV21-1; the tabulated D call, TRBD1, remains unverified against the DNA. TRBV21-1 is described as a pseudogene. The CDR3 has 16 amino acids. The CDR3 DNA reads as TGTGCCAGCAGGCTAACACAGGGCGATAGCAATCAGCCCCAGCATTTT. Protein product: CASRLTQGDSNQPQHF.

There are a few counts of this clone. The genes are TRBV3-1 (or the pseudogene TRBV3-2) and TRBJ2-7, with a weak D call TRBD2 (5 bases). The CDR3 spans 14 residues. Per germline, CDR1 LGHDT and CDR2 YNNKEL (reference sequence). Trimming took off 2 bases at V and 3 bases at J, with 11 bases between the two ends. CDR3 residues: CASSQSGVSYEQYF. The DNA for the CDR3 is TGTGCCAGCAGCCAAAGCGGTGTCAGCTACGAGCAGTACTTC.

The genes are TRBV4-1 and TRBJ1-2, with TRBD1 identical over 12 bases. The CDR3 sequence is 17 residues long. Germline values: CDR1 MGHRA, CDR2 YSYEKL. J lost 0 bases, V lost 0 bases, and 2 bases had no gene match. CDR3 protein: CASSQEGQGAANYGYTF. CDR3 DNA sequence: TGCGCCAGCAGCCAAGAGGGACAGGGGGCCGCTAACTATGGCTACACCTTC.